This T cell receptor (beta chain) was observed in a study of shared clonotypes between healthy human individuals. In the study overall: Each donor's CD8 memory used one plate, CD8 naive two, each CD4 subset three. Study-wide points: Naive CD4 clonotypes overlapped across a few donors at roughly 4.5%.

Note on this clone: Its antigen remains unknown.

On sorted subsets, replicate PCRs used 150 to 250 ng DNA, or about 30,000 T cell genomes. The table came from immunoSEQ multiplex PCR; TCRdb's copy has only in-frame clones and leaves some out. Of some 1.4 million clones listed, around 95% are singletons. The V gene lost 0 bases and the J gene lost 0 bases, with 15 bases spanning the gap. From germline, CDR1 is LNHNV and CDR2 YYDKDF (reference sequence). The CDR3 runs 17 residues. The source is a man aged 30 to 39 in good health. The specimen was naive CD4+ T cells sorted from blood. Subset noted: CD45RA+ positively selected. V and J are TRBV15 and TRBJ2-7; D unclear. The CDR3 coding sequence is TGTGCCACCAGCAGAGATGTCCTATCACTTAACTCCTACGAGCAGTACTTC. Protein sequence: CATSRDVLSLNSYEQYF.